This T cell receptor (beta chain) emerged from a study of response to subunit inactivated influenza vaccine. TCRdb called the RT-PCR reads again in MiXCR, with one record for every CDR3 protein. The data hold some 600,000 distinct CDR3 sequences, with approximately 15% observed a single time. At least ten counts were recorded for this clonotype. The TCR sequence derives from a man aged 50 or older who received an inactivated influenza vaccine. The sequencing here drew on PBMCs from blood, taken 14 days before vaccination.

Here the CDR3 reads CASSQDLVSSSSYNSPLHF. The CDR3 DNA is TGTGCCAGCAGCCAAGATCTCGTCAGTTCGAGCTCCTATAATTCACCCCTCCACTTT. The chain carries TRBV3-1 and TRBJ1-6; D is unresolved. Germline V gene data show CDR1 as LGHDT and CDR2 as YNNKEL (reference sequence). The V end was cut by 0 bases, the J end by 0 bases, with 15 bases between. The CDR3 is 19 amino acids.